This note documents a single T cell receptor beta chain sequence. Its antigen is undetermined. This CDR3 is 13 amino acids long. CDR1 LNHNV and CDR2 YYDKDF come from the germline V gene (reference sequence). After removal of 5 bases from V and 4 bases from J, the junction contained 3 bases not matched to a gene. The data derive from a study of regulatory T cells in long-lasting Graves disease. Sample time point: newly diagnosed GD, antithyroid drugs for less than 3 months. Scientists built the TCR library using RNA that was extracted from PBMCs. With EDTA tubes as the receptacles, 7.5 to 10 milliliters of peripheral blood were drawn. Study-wide results and caveats: Clonotypes that were public and shared totalled approximately 3,000 in persistent patients versus around 970 in new patients.

Relying on iRepertoire HTBI primers and Arm-PCR of CDR3 regions, the team built TCR beta libraries. In the study's own analysis: Detected in the samples were just over 60 TRBV and 15 or so TRBJ segments. TCRdb processed the multiplex PCR reads anew with MiXCR; each CDR3 protein has one entry. In this record, the V and J calls reflect TCRdb's handling and not the investigators' own analysis. Here the sample spans about 300,000 distinct CDR3 sequences, 18% being singletons. The origin of this receptor is a female donor with Graves disease. This specimen was peripheral blood mononuclear cells (PBMCs), taken at new diagnosis, from a patient treated with antithyroid drugs. The genes are TRBV15 and TRBJ2-5, with 8 bases identical to TRBD1. CDR3 region: CATSVDRGETQYF. The CDR3 bases are TGTGCCACCAGCGTCGACAGGGGAGAGACCCAGTACTTC.